This TCR beta chain came from a study of T-cell reconstitution after alpha-beta-depleted transplantation in children. Unique molecular identifiers were incorporated into the prepared TCRbeta library. TCRdb independently ran MiXCR on the PCR reads; one entry per CDR3 protein. The sample lists about 580,000 distinct CDR3 sequences, roughly 23% occurring once. CDR3 length equals 15 residues. Trimming left V 7 bases short and J 1 base short, with 14 bases between. This clonotype was seen more than once but under ten times. The material was PBMCs, mostly from graft donor cells, obtained 360 days after TCRalphabeta/CD19-depleted stem cell transplant. The origin of this receptor is a boy under two years old who had a stem cell transplant for acute myeloid leukemia, so the T cells may come from the graft donor. The chain combines TRBV23-1 with TRBJ1-5; D remains unclear. TRBV23-1 belongs to the ORF category, with a function that is uncertain. The CDR3 protein is CASIKNRRSNQPQHF. In DNA form, the CDR3 reads TGCGCCAGCATAAAAAACCGGAGGAGCAATCAGCCCCAGCATTTT.